This TCR beta chain derives from a study of blood T cells in healthy people across ages. Study observations and caveats: Diversity was estimated from one million T cells, and these estimates were considered underestimates. CMV status of donors was not determined, possibly confounding expanded clonotype changes.

Samples each yielded at least 5 micrograms of total RNA. For the second PCR, which ran for about 6 to 11 cycles, a sample-barcoded 5' primer and a J-beta primer mix were used. The template-switch adaptor was a 5' adaptor with 12 random nucleotides. It tagged each cDNA molecule. MiXCR was run by TCRdb on the 5' RACE reads, yielding one entry per CDR3 protein. The table records approximately 800,000 distinct CDR3 sequences, roughly 60% of them present only once. J was trimmed by 4 bases and V by 7 bases; bases with no gene match: 8. The germline V gene encodes CDR1 SQVTM and CDR2 ANQGSEA. The CDR3 is made up of 14 amino acids. Comment on this clonotype: Its antigen is as yet unknown.

The sequence derives from a man aged 25 to 40 in good health. The specimen sequenced was blood. The rearrangement joins TRBV29-1 to TRBJ2-3, with 10 bases that match TRBD2. The CDR3 protein is CSGRRTSGADTQYF. Here the CDR3 DNA reads TGCAGCGGCCGGAGGACTAGCGGAGCAGATACGCAGTATTTT.